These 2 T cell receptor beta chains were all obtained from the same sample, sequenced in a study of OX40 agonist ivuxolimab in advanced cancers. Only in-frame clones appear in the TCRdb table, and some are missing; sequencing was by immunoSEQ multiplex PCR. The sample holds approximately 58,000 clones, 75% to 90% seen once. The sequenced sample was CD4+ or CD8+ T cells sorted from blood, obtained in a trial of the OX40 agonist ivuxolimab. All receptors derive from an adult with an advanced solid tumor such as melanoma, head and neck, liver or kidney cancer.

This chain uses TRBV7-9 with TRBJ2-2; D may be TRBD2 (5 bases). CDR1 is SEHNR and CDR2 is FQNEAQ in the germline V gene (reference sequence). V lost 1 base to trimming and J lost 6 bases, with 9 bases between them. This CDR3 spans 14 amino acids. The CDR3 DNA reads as TGTGCCAGCAGCTTAGGGCTAGCATCCGGGGAGCTGTTTTTT. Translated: CASSLGLASGELFF. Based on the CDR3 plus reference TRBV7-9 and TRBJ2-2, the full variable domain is DTGVSQNPRHKITKRGQNVTFRCDPISEHNRLYWYRQTLGQGPEFLTYFQNEAQLEKSRLLSDRFSAERPKGSFSTLEIQRTEQGDSAMYLCASSLGLASGELFFGEGSRLTVL.

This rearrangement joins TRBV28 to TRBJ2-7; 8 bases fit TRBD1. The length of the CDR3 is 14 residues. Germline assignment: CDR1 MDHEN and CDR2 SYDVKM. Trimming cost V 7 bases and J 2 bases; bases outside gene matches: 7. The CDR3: CASNEGQAAYEQYF. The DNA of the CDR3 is TGTGCCAGCAACGAGGGACAGGCCGCCTACGAGCAGTACTTC.